The T cell receptor beta chain described here comes from a study of regulatory T cells in long-lasting Graves disease (dated by TCRdb to the early 2020s). In terms of the full investigation: In the newly diagnosed Graves' disease group, patients had been taking antithyroid drugs for less than 3 months. The study was registered as a clinical trial and conducted in China. Patients with persistent Graves' disease were compared with patients with newly diagnosed Graves' disease using TCR sequencing and RNA sequencing of peripheral blood. A total of 33 samples underwent TCR sequencing, from about 13 patients with persistent Graves' disease and 20 or so patients with newly diagnosed Graves' disease. Overall results and qualifications from the work: Compared with newly diagnosed patients, patients with persistent Graves' disease had lower TCR Shannon entropy and fewer highly expanded clones, which suggests clonal expansion. TRBV28, TRBJ1-2 and TRBJ2-5 were preferentially used in persistent disease, while TRBV20-1 and TRBJ2-1 were favored in newly diagnosed disease. Only the TCR beta chain was sequenced and analyzed. The study examined only peripheral blood because the primary lesion, thyroid tissue, could not be accessed. The small sample size was acknowledged by the authors as a limitation that may reduce accuracy. More public clonotypes were shared among persistent patients (roughly 2,700) than among newly diagnosed patients (966).

This clonotype appeared many times. Its binding antigen is unknown. Base qualities were left out, and no much larger clone turns up one base away. Per the publication, the time point label means: newly diagnosed GD, antithyroid drugs for less than 3 months. RNA was extracted from PBMCs in TRIzol for both TCR sequencing and RNA sequencing. Graves' disease was diagnosed according to American Thyroid Association guidelines. Recruitment of patients was carried out at an endocrinology department in Xi'an, China. Each patient gave about 9.1 milliliters of peripheral blood, collected in an EDTA anticoagulant tube. PBMCs were isolated by Ficoll Paque Plus density gradient separation without further T cell sorting. An Agilent 2100 Bioanalyzer and agarose gel were used to assess RNA quality, and a NanoDrop 2000 was used to measure RNA concentration. The protocol used for the library was multiplex PCR. These reads were obtained on an Illumina HiSeq 4000. iRepertoire HTBI primers and Arm-PCR amplification of CDR3 regions were used to construct TCR beta libraries. Before sequencing, the PCR products underwent gel purification. Per the authors' processing: Gene usage analysis of CDR3 amino acid clonotypes relied on the roughly 60 TRBV and 15 or so TRBJ segments identified across samples. Filtered high-quality paired reads were merged into contigs using COPE and FqMerger. BLAST was used to align contigs to the IMGT TRBV, TRBD and TRBJ reference genes, and CDR3 was defined following IMGT. Any clonotype with a frequency above 0.1% was counted as a highly expanded clone. Shannon entropy served as the measure of repertoire diversity, while the Gini coefficient captured V-J evenness. A clonotype found in more than one individual was treated as public. The public reads were quality trimmed at Q25 with fastp and then assembled into clones with MiXCR by TCRdb, keeping productive beta chains. For every CDR3 protein sequence, its rows merge into one entry that carries the most common genes and DNA. These V and J calls are TCRdb output, not the study's own analysis. The sample table shows 530,000 or so distinct CDR3 sequences, and about 13% are seen once. The top ten clones comprise about 10% of the sample.

V is cut by 5 bases and J by 2 bases, and the space between the germline ends is 22 bases. The germline V gene (reference sequence) supplies CDR1 LNHNV and CDR2 YYDKDF. The CDR3 contains 17 residues, cysteine and phenylalanine counted. The retained sequence is limited to the CDR3, 51 bases, with the frame set at the first base. These data are also associated with another study on T cells in Graves' hyperthyroidism and ophthalmopathy. Looking at the second paper: Stable Graves' hyperthyroidism was defined as no progression to ophthalmopathy during 18 months of follow-up. Hyperthyroidism patients were aged 18 to 65 years and newly diagnosed, with disease duration of less than 2 months. Any patient with an uncontrolled infection, another autoimmune disease, pregnancy or lactation was excluded. Diagnoses relied on clinical symptoms, serum thyroxine and TRAb, thyroid ultrasound and orbital computed tomography. The TCR CDR3 was subjected to a first round of RT-PCR using the HTBI primer set and the Qiagen OneStep RT-PCR kit. Most expanded thyroid clonotypes (frequency above 0.001) were also detected in blood, a finding suggesting that blood repertoires may reflect thyroid immune responses. A model built on a 13 V-J signature distinguished ophthalmopathy from stable hyperthyroidism, reaching about 88% sensitivity and about 81% specificity in cross-validation and 80%/75% in testing. In validation, the model predicted progression to ophthalmopathy a median of about 6.5 months before onset, with about 70% sensitivity and about 72% specificity. To identify distinguishing TCR V-J signatures, a discovery cohort of 90 to 100 patients was used, comprising roughly 45 with Graves' ophthalmopathy and 57 with stable Graves' hyperthyroidism. Prospective prediction of ophthalmopathy was tested in an independent validation cohort of under 20 hyperthyroidism patients and some 17 patients who later progressed to ophthalmopathy. For training and testing, the 100 or so patients in the discovery cohort were randomly divided in a 7:3 ratio. Thyroid tissue and blood T-cell repertoires from roughly 6 Graves' hyperthyroidism patients were also compared in the study. After blood sampling, hyperthyroidism patients were treated with methimazole at a starting dose of 30 mg daily, and ophthalmopathy patients were treated with high-dose intravenous methylprednisolone. The libraries were constructed in a second round of multiplex PCR and then size-selected and purified. The libraries were sequenced on an Illumina HiSeq2000 using paired-end 100 bp reads. SOAPnuke was used to process the raw data, throwing out any read that contained adapters or uncalled bases, had a mean Phred below 15, or lacked an exact constant-primer or identifier match. High-quality paired reads were merged with COPE v1.2.5, and unique nucleotide sequences were defined as clonotypes. MiTCR v1.1 was used to align clonotypes to the IMGT TRBV, TRBD and TRBJ reference segments. Only V-J combinations with frequency above 0.0001, covering 99% to 99.2% of repertoires, were analysed. The TCS score was defined as F50 (clonal expansion) divided by E x V (chaos), with BLOSUM62-based TCRdist calculated between CDR3 peptides within each V-J. Welch's t-statistics and random forest reduced around 510 V-J features to 13, which were used in a naive Bayes classifier (R e1071). No statistical method was used to fix the sample size in advance, and group allocation was not hidden from the investigators. The paper describes TCR Vbeta CDR3 sequencing of around 130 peripheral blood samples, made up of about 40 ophthalmopathy patients, 70 to 75 hyperthyroidism patients and about 17 progressor patients.

This TCR was recovered from a man aged 25-40 years with Graves disease. Donor details come from another sample of the same person, matched by shared clones. This receptor chain uses TRBV15 and TRBJ2-7, and perhaps TRBD2 as D gene, on 6 matching bases. The sequencing here drew on peripheral blood mononuclear cells (PBMCs), taken at new diagnosis, from a patient treated with antithyroid drugs. DNA sequence: TGTGCCACCAGCGGGGCAACGGGGCTAGCGAGCACCTACGAGCAGTACTTC. Its amino acids are CATSGATGLASTYEQYF.